This is a list of T cell receptor beta chains from one sample in a study of shared clonotypes between healthy human individuals. Only in-frame clones appear in the TCRdb table, and some are missing; sequencing was by immunoSEQ multiplex PCR. This sample has around 430,000 clones, with about four fifths found just once. Sequencing was performed on PBMCs. The source of these receptors is a woman aged 40-49 years in good health. Some clones in this sample may be carry-over from other donors' samples. The CDR3 runs from the conserved cysteine through the conserved F or W. D genes are given only for firm matches. Size values are once, few and many counts, or a class for expanded clones, and some rows have none.

j_gene	abundance	d_gene	v_gene	CDR3nt	CDR3aa
TRBJ2-1	.	TRBD2	TRBV6-6	TGTGCCAGCAGCAACGTTACGGGGGGGATTGGGCAGTTCTTC	CASSNVTGGIGQFF
TRBJ2-1	.	.	TRBV9	TGTGCCAGCAGCGTAGATACAGTCTACAATGAGCAGTTCTTC	CASSVDTVYNEQFF
TRBJ2-2	once	TRBD2	TRBV27	TGTGCCAGCAGTTTTGCGGGGGCGAACACCGGGGAGCTGTTTTTT	CASSFAGANTGELFF
TRBJ2-5	.	.	TRBV9	TGTGCCAGCAGCGTCCGCGGCCAAGAGACCCAGTACTTC	CASSVRGQETQYF
TRBJ2-3	.	.	TRBV2	TGTGCCAGCAGTGATAGGGGGTACGCAGTTGGGGCGGATACGCAGTATTTT	CASSDRGYAVGADTQYF
TRBJ2-1	.	TRBD2	TRBV6-1	TGTGCCAGCATGGGACTAGGAAGCTCCTACAATGAGCAGTTCTTC	CASMGLGSSYNEQFF
TRBJ1-6	few	.	TRBV28	TGTGCCAGCAGCCTGGGAACACCCCTCCACTTT	CASSLGTPLHF
TRBJ1-6	.	.	TRBV28	TGTGCCAGCAGGAGGACCTATAATTCACCCCTCCACTTT	CASRRTYNSPLHF
TRBJ1-2	few	.	TRBV27	TGTGCCAGCAGTTTCGTCGGGAGTAACTATGGCTACACCTTC	CASSFVGSNYGYTF
TRBJ1-5	few	.	TRBV15	TGTGCCACCAGCAGGGACAGAGTCAATCAGCCCCAGCATTTT	CATSRDRVNQPQHF
TRBJ2-7	.	.	TRBV6-5	TGTGCCAGCAGAACGTCAGGCCACGAGCAGTACTTC	CASRTSGHEQYF
TRBJ2-7	.	.	TRBV6-6	TGTGCCAGCAGCTCAGGACAGGACTACTCCTACGAGCAGTACTTC	CASSSGQDYSYEQYF
TRBJ2-7	.	.	TRBV6-5	TGTGCCAGCAGTCCTCTAGGGCTCTACGAGCAGTACTTC	CASSPLGLYEQYF
TRBJ2-7	.	.	TRBV6-6	TGTGCCAGCAGTACAGGGAAAGGGGGCTACGAGCAGTACTTC	CASSTGKGGYEQYF